The 23 T cell receptor beta chains reported below all come from one sample, sequenced in a study of blood T cell repertoires in COVID-19. Sequenced by immunoSEQ multiplex PCR; TCRdb stores in-frame clones only, minus some. Here the sample spans around 210,000 clones, 75% to 85% being singletons. Sequenced material: peripheral blood. These receptors all stem from a human donor in a cohort sampled during active COVID-19.

The chain combines TRBV6-2 or TRBV6-3 with TRBJ1-6, with a possible D match to TRBD1 (6 bases). The V gene's germline CDR1 is MNHEY and CDR2 SVGEGT. V was cut by 5 bases and J by 7 bases, with 15 bases left in between. The CDR3 length is 15 residues. In DNA, the CDR3 is TGTGCCAGCAGTCGAGGACAGTCGCACAATTCACCCCTCCACTTT. Protein product: CASSRGQSHNSPLHF.

The rearrangement joins TRBV5-1 to TRBJ2-3; 14 positions agree with TRBD2. The trim removed 1 base at V and 10 bases at J, leaving 11 bases unmatched. The CDR3 sequence is 17 residues long. Per germline, CDR1 SGHRS and CDR2 YFSETQ. CDR3 amino acids: CASSLWVTSGRGDSQYF. CDR3 nucleotide sequence: TGCGCCAGCAGCTTGTGGGTGACTAGCGGGAGGGGTGATTCGCAGTATTTT.

This chain's CDR3 is CASSGTGKYYGYTF. The CDR3 nucleotides are TGTGCCAGTAGTGGGACAGGGAAATACTATGGCTACACCTTC. The V and J genes are TRBV19 and TRBJ1-2; TRBD1 aligns across 9 bases. CDR3 length: 14 residues. Germline V gives CDR1 LNHDA, CDR2 SQIVND (reference sequence). V was pared by 5 bases and J by 3 bases, with 4 bases of the junction left unmatched. Looking up the rest from reference TRBV19 and TRBJ1-2 gives the full variable domain: DGGITQSPKYLFRKEGQNVTLSCEQNLNHDAMYWYRQDPGQGLRLIYYSQIVNDFQKGDIAEGYSVSREKKESFPLTVTSAQKNPTAFYLCASSGTGKYYGYTFGSGTRLTVV.

J is TRBJ2-3 and V is TRBV18; TRBD1 matches at 7 bases. Per the germline V gene, CDR1 is KGHSH and CDR2 is LQKENI. The CDR3 is made up of 15 amino acids. With 2 bases clipped from V and 3 bases from J, the junction kept 5 bases outside the gene matches. The CDR3 is CASSPDRVLTDTQYF. For the CDR3, the DNA is TGTGCCAGCTCACCAGACAGGGTCTTGACAGATACGCAGTATTTT. The complete variable domain, with remaining parts taken from reference TRBV18 and TRBJ2-3, reads NAGVMQNPRHLVRRRGQEARLRCSPMKGHSHVYWYRQLPEEGLKFMVYLQKENIIDESGMPKERFSAEFPKEGPSILRIQQVVRGDSAAYFCASSPDRVLTDTQYFGPGTRLTVL.

V is TRBV19 and J is TRBJ1-4, with D unclear. The CDR3 has 13 amino acids. CDR1 is LNHDA and CDR2 is SQIVND in the germline V gene (reference sequence). CDR3 region: CASRLSTNEKLFF. Written as DNA, the CDR3 is TGTGCGAGTCGACTTTCAACTAATGAAAAACTGTTTTTT.

The rearrangement joins TRBV5-1 to TRBJ1-1; TRBD1 matches 10 bases. The CDR3 runs to 14 residues. Per germline, CDR1 SGHRS and CDR2 YFSETQ. The trim removed 1 base at V and 5 bases at J, leaving 2 bases unmatched. The DNA for the CDR3 is TGCGCCAGCAGCTTGCCGGGACAGGGGACTGAAGCTTTCTTT. It is translated as CASSLPGQGTEAFF.

This chain connects TRBV15 to TRBJ2-1; 11 bases map to TRBD2. This CDR3 is built from 18 residues. V was pared by 0 bases and J by 6 bases, with 10 bases of the junction left unmatched. CDR1 is LNHNV, CDR2 YYDKDF, per germline (reference sequence). CDR3 bases: TGTGCCACCAGCAGAGACGTTCTAGCGGGAGGAGGGGTCAATGAGCAGTTCTTC. Protein product: CATSRDVLAGGGVNEQFF.

This sequence joins TRBV4-2 and TRBJ2-7; 8 bases fit TRBD2. This CDR3 is 14 amino acids long. Trimming took 8 bases from V and 4 from J; bases not matched to a gene: 10. CDR1 is LGHNA and CDR2 is YNFKEQ in the germline V gene. The CDR3 is CASDTGLVGYEQYF. The CDR3 region has the DNA TGTGCCAGCGATACGGGACTAGTGGGTTACGAGCAGTACTTC.

To note about this clone: Other DNA sequences in this specimen translate into the identical CDR3. V is TRBV30 and J is TRBJ1-1, with TRBD1 matching over 7 bases. The CDR3 has 14 amino acids. The germline V gene has CDR1 GTSNPN and CDR2 SVGIG (reference sequence). Unmatched junction bases numbered 4, after V lost 0 bases and J lost 3 bases. This CDR3 is CAWSVQGGDTEAFF. The CDR3 nucleotides are TGTGCCTGGAGTGTGCAGGGGGGTGACACTGAAGCTTTCTTT.

The chain employs TRBV18 and TRBJ2-6; possible D gene TRBD1, 6 bases. Germline-derived CDR1 and CDR2 are KGHSH and LQKENI. The CDR3 runs 17 residues. Trimming removed 3 bases at V and 0 bases at J, with 12 bases between. The CDR3 nucleotides are TGTGCCAGCTCACCCGACAGCAGGGGCTCTGGGGCCAACGTCCTGACTTTC. Translated, it gives CASSPDSRGSGANVLTF.

The sample holds a few counts of this clone. This rearrangement joins TRBV28 to TRBJ2-7, with a weak D call TRBD1 (6 bases). Trimming cost V 5 bases and J 2 bases, with 19 bases left between them. Per the germline V gene, CDR1 is MDHEN and CDR2 is SYDVKM. The CDR3 contains 16 residues. The CDR3, as DNA: TGTGCCAGCAGTATCTTCGGTGCTCAGGGGACCTACGAGCAGTACTTC. Translating it yields CASSIFGAQGTYEQYF.

The V gene is TRBV27, the J gene TRBJ1-1; maybe TRBD1 (5 bases). There are 15 residues in the CDR3. V was pared by 9 bases and J by 1 base, with 18 bases between. Germline-derived CDR1 and CDR2 are MNHEY and SMNVEV (reference sequence). CDR3 amino acids: CASSLWGDPNTEAFF. CDR3 sequence (DNA): TGTGCCAGTTCTTTATGGGGGGACCCGAACACTGAAGCTTTCTTT.

V and J are TRBV27 and TRBJ2-1; D perhaps matches TRBD2 (6 bases). This CDR3 spans 14 amino acids. Trimming removed 4 bases at V and 7 bases at J, with 14 bases between. Germline values: CDR1 MNHEY, CDR2 SMNVEV (reference sequence). In nucleotides, the CDR3 is TGTGCCAGCAGTTCGTTAGCGGAGTATAATGAGCAGTTCTTC. This encodes CASSSLAEYNEQFF.

V is TRBV3-1 (or the pseudogene TRBV3-2) and J is TRBJ1-3, with D possibly TRBD1 on 6 matching bases. Trimming took 1 base from V and 4 from J, leaving 11 bases between them. The CDR3 has 15 residues. From germline, CDR1 is LGHDT and CDR2 YNNKEL (reference sequence). CDR3 DNA: TGTGCCAGCAGCCAAGGCGGGGGCGGCGGAAACACCATATATTTT. Translating gives CASSQGGGGGNTIYF.

This clone was detected only a few times. The chain has TRBV6-6 and TRBJ2-7, with unresolved D. The CDR3 extends over 13 amino acids. In germline, CDR1 is MNHNY, CDR2 SVGAGI (reference sequence). Trimming pared 5 bases from V and 0 bases from J, leaving 8 bases between. The CDR3 DNA is TGTGCCAGCAGTCCCCTTAGCTCCTACGAGCAGTACTTC. Amino acid sequence: CASSPLSSYEQYF.

This clone is a singleton in its sample. The chain combines TRBV4-2 with TRBJ2-7, with D possibly matching TRBD1 (6 bases). The CDR3 runs to 15 residues. Looked up from germline, CDR1 is LGHNA and CDR2 is YNFKEQ. V dropped 1 base and J dropped 3 bases, with 13 bases sitting between them. DNA of the CDR3: TGTGCCAGCAGCCAAGCGGTAGGGACAAACTACGAGCAGTACTTC. This sequence encodes CASSQAVGTNYEQYF.

This clone has ten or more counts. The rearrangement links TRBV3-1 (or the pseudogene TRBV3-2) to TRBJ2-1, with D unresolved. V dropped 4 bases and J dropped 2 bases, with 9 bases sitting between them. Germline lookup yields CDR1 LGHDT and CDR2 YNNKEL (reference sequence). The CDR3 is made up of 14 amino acids. The CDR3 DNA follows: TGTGCCAGCAGCCCCGAGACTCCCTACAATGAGCAGTTCTTC. It yields the protein CASSPETPYNEQFF.

The V call is TRBV2, the J call TRBJ1-2, with D possibly TRBD1 on 6 matching bases. The CDR3 runs 13 residues. Per germline, CDR1 SNHLY and CDR2 FYNNEI. With 6 bases removed from V and 8 bases from J, the gap between germline ends came to 16 bases. The DNA of the CDR3 is TGTGCCAGCAGCAAACGGGACACCAGGGGCTACACCTTC. This gives the protein CASSKRDTRGYTF. Variable domain in full (rest from reference TRBV2 and TRBJ1-2): EPEVTQTPSHQVTQMGQEVILRCVPISNHLYFYWYRQILGQKVEFLVSFYNNEISEKSEIFDDQFSVERPDGSNFTLKIRSTKLEDSAMYFCASSKRDTRGYTFGSGTRLTVV.

The chain joins TRBV10-3 to TRBJ2-7; 10 nucleotides line up with TRBD1. This CDR3 has 15 residues. V shed 3 bases and J 3 bases; nucleotides not matched to a gene: 5. Germline V gives CDR1 ENHRY, CDR2 SYGVKD. In DNA form, the CDR3 reads TGTGCCATCAGTGACCCGGGACAGGGGATCTACGAGCAGTACTTC. Its translation: CAISDPGQGIYEQYF.

This clone was seen only once. The rearrangement joins TRBV27 to TRBJ1-5, with a possible D match to TRBD1 (5 bases). There are 14 residues in the CDR3. The V gene's germline CDR1 is MNHEY and CDR2 SMNVEV (reference sequence). The germline V and J ends were trimmed by 1 base and 9 bases, with 13 bases remaining between them. In DNA form, the CDR3 reads TGTGCCAGCAGTTTATTTGGGCAGGGCTCGCCCCAGCATTTT. Translation gives CASSLFGQGSPQHF.

The chain joins TRBV18 to TRBJ2-7; TRBD1 aligns across 10 bases. The V gene's germline CDR1 is KGHSH and CDR2 LQKENI. This CDR3 has 14 residues. J gave up 5 bases and V 4 bases, and 5 bases lay outside the gene matches. As DNA, the CDR3 is TGTGCCAGCTCACGAACCGGGACAGGGGACGAGCAGTACTTC. It specifies CASSRTGTGDEQYF. The whole variable domain, remainder taken from reference TRBV18 and TRBJ2-7, is NAGVMQNPRHLVRRRGQEARLRCSPMKGHSHVYWYRQLPEEGLKFMVYLQKENIIDESGMPKERFSAEFPKEGPSILRIQQVVRGDSAAYFCASSRTGTGDEQYFGPGTRLTVT.

The rearrangement links TRBV28 to TRBJ2-7; 8 bases agree with TRBD2. The junction had 11 bases not matched to a gene; V was cut back by 8 bases and J by 5 bases. This CDR3 is 14 amino acids long. CDR1 MDHEN and CDR2 SYDVKM come from the germline V gene. The CDR3 loop is CASRGSGRGHEQYF. In DNA form, the CDR3 reads TGTGCCAGCCGAGGGAGCGGGAGAGGTCACGAGCAGTACTTC.

The CDR3 is CASSSTGTEQYF. Written as DNA, the CDR3 is TGTGCCAGCAGTTCAACAGGGACCGAGCAGTACTTC. V usage is TRBV28 and J usage is TRBJ2-7; perhaps TRBD1 as D (6 bases). The CDR3 length is 12 residues. The germline V and J ends were trimmed by 4 bases and 6 bases, with 10 bases remaining between them. Germline V gene sequence: CDR1 MDHEN, CDR2 SYDVKM.